These 18 T cell receptor beta chains originate from one sample sequenced in a study of control samples from healthy donors and cancer patients. Only in-frame clones appear in the TCRdb table, and some are missing; sequencing was by immunoSEQ multiplex PCR. The sample records more than 65,000 clones, approximately 84% being singletons. The sample taken for sequencing was blood. The receptors here all came from a man in his fifties or sixties in good health.

This clone was detected once. The gene calls are TRBV7-2 and TRBJ2-3, with TRBD1 matching over 7 bases. The CDR3 has 14 residues. Germline V CDR1 and CDR2: SGHTA, FQGNSA. After removal of 3 bases from V and 1 base from J, the junction contained 1 base not matched to a gene. The CDR3 DNA is TGTGCCAGCAGCTTTGACAGGGGCACAGATACGCAGTATTTT. Residues: CASSFDRGTDTQYF.

The CDR3 region has the DNA TGTGCCTGGAGTGTCGGCCAGGGCACTGAAAAACTGTTTTTT. Translated: CAWSVGQGTEKLFF. The chain couples TRBV30 to TRBJ1-4; maybe TRBD1 (5 bases). There are 14 residues in the CDR3. The V end lost 0 bases, the J end lost 7 bases, and 12 bases lay between the germline ends. CDR1 is GTSNPN, CDR2 SVGIG, per germline (reference sequence).

The rearrangement links TRBV10-3 to TRBJ2-2; TRBD1 agrees at 10 bases. The V gene's germline CDR1 is ENHRY and CDR2 SYGVKD. The trim removed 4 bases at V and 3 bases at J, leaving 5 bases unmatched. This CDR3 spans 16 amino acids. CDR3 loop: CAISGRDRGYTGELFF. CDR3 in DNA: TGTGCCATCAGTGGCCGGGACAGGGGCTACACCGGGGAGCTGTTTTTT.

This chain uses TRBV24-1 with TRBJ1-2; 8 bases agree with TRBD1. This CDR3 is 15 amino acids long. The germline gives CDR1 KGHDR, CDR2 SFDVKD. After removal of 2 bases from V and 2 bases from J, the junction contained 3 bases not matched to a gene. CDR3 amino acids: CATSDSGQGNYGYTF. In DNA form, the CDR3 reads TGTGCCACCAGTGATTCCGGACAGGGCAACTATGGCTACACCTTC.

The chain is built from TRBV27 and TRBJ2-2; no firm D call. Per germline, CDR1 MNHEY and CDR2 SMNVEV (reference sequence). The CDR3 length is 17 residues. The germline V and J ends were trimmed by 6 bases and 0 bases, with 17 bases remaining between them. CDR3 in amino acids: CASSSPRRYANTGELFF. DNA of the CDR3: TGTGCCAGCAGCTCCCCTAGGCGGTACGCGAACACCGGGGAGCTGTTTTTT.

The chain combines TRBV27 with TRBJ2-7, with D possibly matching TRBD2 (5 bases). The germline gives CDR1 MNHEY, CDR2 SMNVEV (reference sequence). V was cut by 5 bases and J by 2 bases, with 16 bases left in between. CDR3 length: 15 amino acids. The CDR3 protein is CASSPPGTPPYEQYF. Here the CDR3 DNA reads TGTGCCAGCAGTCCCCCGGGAACTCCCCCCTACGAGCAGTACTTC.

This chain uses TRBV9 with TRBJ2-3, with a weak D call TRBD2 (6 bases). With 0 bases removed from V and 3 bases from J, the gap between germline ends came to 11 bases. CDR3 size: 15 residues. From germline, CDR1 is SGDLS and CDR2 YYNGEE. The CDR3 reads CASSVAGVETDTQYF. In nucleotides, the CDR3 is TGTGCCAGCAGCGTAGCGGGAGTCGAGACAGATACGCAGTATTTT.

CDR3 DNA sequence: TGTGCCAGCAGCTTAGCCCGGCAAGAGACCCAGTACTTC. Its protein is CASSLARQETQYF. V is TRBV7-2 and J is TRBJ2-5, with unresolved D. The CDR3 runs 13 residues. Trimming cost V 0 bases and J 2 bases, with 4 bases left between them. CDR1 is SGHTA and CDR2 is FQGNSA in the germline V gene.

V usage is TRBV7-9 and J usage is TRBJ2-1; 7 bases match TRBD2. The CDR3 covers 15 residues. V shed 1 base and J 5 bases; nucleotides not matched to a gene: 5. Germline V lookup: CDR1 SEHNR, CDR2 FQNEAQ (reference sequence). The CDR3 DNA is TGTGCCAGCAGCTTAGGGGTGGGAGGGAACAATGAGCAGTTCTTC. Protein product: CASSLGVGGNNEQFF. The full variable domain, rest sourced from reference TRBV7-9 and TRBJ2-1, is DTGVSQNPRHKITKRGQNVTFRCDPISEHNRLYWYRQTLGQGPEFLTYFQNEAQLEKSRLLSDRFSAERPKGSFSTLEIQRTEQGDSAMYLCASSLGVGGNNEQFFGPGTRLTVL.

The V and J genes are TRBV4-1 and TRBJ2-3, with D tentatively TRBD1 (5 bases). The V gene lost 4 bases and the J gene lost 0 bases, with 23 bases spanning the gap. This CDR3 has 19 amino acids. Germline V gene sequence: CDR1 MGHRA, CDR2 YSYEKL. As DNA, the CDR3 is TGCGCCAGCAGCCCCAATTATCTACCGAGGACACAAAGCACAGATACGCAGTATTTT. This translates into CASSPNYLPRTQSTDTQYF.

The chain uses TRBV6-5 and TRBJ1-3; D is perhaps TRBD1 (5 bases). The germline V and J ends were trimmed by 2 bases and 4 bases, with 9 bases remaining between them. The CDR3 spans 14 residues. CDR1 and CDR2 from the germline V gene are MNHEY and SVGAGI. CDR3 amino acids: CASSYQGGGNTIYF. In DNA form, the CDR3 reads TGTGCCAGCAGTTACCAGGGCGGGGGAAACACCATATATTTT.

The chain combines TRBV15 with TRBJ2-6; the match to TRBD2 covers 7 bases. Germline assignment: CDR1 LNHNV and CDR2 YYDKDF (reference sequence). V lost 8 bases to trimming and J lost 2 bases; unmatched junction nucleotides: 9. This CDR3 comprises 16 residues. The CDR3 DNA reads TGTGCCACCGCCGGGGGAGGGGATGCTGGGGCCAACGTCCTGACTTTC. Protein sequence: CATAGGGDAGANVLTF.

J is TRBJ2-5 and V is TRBV7-6, with a weak D call TRBD2 (5 bases). From germline, CDR1 is SGHVS and CDR2 FNYEAQ. The germline V and J ends were trimmed by 0 bases and 2 bases, with 10 bases remaining between them. The CDR3 contains 15 residues. The CDR3, as DNA: TGTGCCAGCAGCTTAGCCGCCTCGGGGCAAGAGACCCAGTACTTC. Protein sequence: CASSLAASGQETQYF. Looking up the rest from reference TRBV7-6 and TRBJ2-5 gives the full variable domain: GAGVSQSPRYKVTKRGQDVALRCDPISGHVSLYWYRQALGQGPEFLTYFNYEAQQDKSGLPNDRFSAERPEGSISTLTIQRTEQRDSAMYRCASSLAASGQETQYFGPGTRLLVL.

The chain uses TRBV6-5 and TRBJ2-3, with 7 bases aligning to TRBD2. Trimming at V came to 6 bases and at J to 7 bases, leaving 10 bases not matched to a gene. CDR1 MNHEY and CDR2 SVGAGI come from the germline V gene. The CDR3 length is 14 residues. This CDR3 reads CASRRGRGEYTQYF. The CDR3 DNA reads as TGTGCCAGCAGACGAGGACGGGGGGAATATACGCAGTATTTT.

The CDR3 here is CASSESASGRGEYF. The CDR3 DNA follows: TGCGCCAGCAGTGAGTCGGCTAGCGGGAGGGGAGAGTACTTC. The chain recombines TRBV10-1 with TRBJ2-7, with 12 bases fitting TRBD2. V trimming: 0 bases; J trimming: 11 bases; junction bases outside the gene matches: 5. In germline, CDR1 is WNHNN, CDR2 SYGVQD (reference sequence). The CDR3 has 14 amino acids.

The chain has TRBV6-5 and TRBJ1-1, with D hard to call. The CDR3 extends over 14 amino acids. Germline V gives CDR1 MNHEY, CDR2 SVGAGI. V was shortened by 2 bases and J by 0 bases, with 7 bases between the two germline ends. DNA for the CDR3: TGTGCCAGCAGTTACAGCACTTTGAACACTGAAGCTTTCTTT. Protein product: CASSYSTLNTEAFF.

The chain recombines TRBV18 with TRBJ1-1; 7 positions match TRBD1. The CDR3 extends over 15 amino acids. Germline values: CDR1 KGHSH, CDR2 LQKENI. Losses at the gene ends were 3 bases for V and 3 bases for J; bases not matched to a gene: 7. The CDR3 region is CASSPLQGEDTEAFF. The CDR3 DNA reads as TGTGCCAGCTCACCCCTTCAGGGGGAAGACACTGAAGCTTTCTTT.

This chain uses TRBV3-1 (or the pseudogene TRBV3-2) with TRBJ1-1; the D is unclear. V was shortened by 8 bases and J by 0 bases, with 10 bases between the two germline ends. Germline-derived CDR1 and CDR2 are LGHDT and YNNKEL (reference sequence). The CDR3 is 13 residues long. The CDR3 DNA is TGTGCCAGCCCGGTAATTGTGAACACTGAAGCTTTCTTT. Encoded protein: CASPVIVNTEAFF.